The 9 T cell receptor beta chains below come from one sample, sequenced in a study of blood T cell repertoires in COVID-19. Only in-frame clones appear in the TCRdb table, and some are missing; sequencing was by immunoSEQ multiplex PCR. The sample lists some 220,000 clones; 80% to 90% were seen once. Sequenced input: PBMCs or T cells enriched from blood (not recorded which). Receptors originate from a woman aged 18-35 years in a cohort exposed to, infected with or recovered from COVID-19 (not recorded which).

This clone turned up a few times. V is TRBV30 and J is TRBJ1-2; TRBD1 is a possible D gene (5 bases). CDR1 and CDR2 (germline): GTSNPN, SVGIG (reference sequence). CDR3 length equals 13 residues. Trimming removed 3 bases from V and 6 bases from J, with 14 bases in between. This CDR3 reads CAWSPNRLHGYTF. The DNA of the CDR3 is TGTGCCTGGAGCCCAAACAGGCTACATGGCTACACCTTC.

CDR3 nucleotide sequence: TGTGCCATCAGACCCCAGGGAAAGGGGCTAGCGGTGTACAATGAGCAGTTCTTC. It translates to CAIRPQGKGLAVYNEQFF. The rearrangement links TRBV10-3 to TRBJ2-1; 7 positions match TRBD2. The V and J ends lost 6 bases and 4 bases, in that order; junction bases with no gene match: 18. This CDR3 comprises 18 residues. Germline-derived CDR1 and CDR2 are ENHRY and SYGVKD.

This chain joins TRBV7-9 and TRBJ2-5; weak D call: TRBD2 (6 bases). The V gene lost 5 bases and the J gene lost 5 bases, with 12 bases spanning the gap. Germline V lookup: CDR1 SEHNR, CDR2 FQNEAQ (reference sequence). The CDR3 runs 13 residues. CDR3 sequence (DNA): TGTGCCAGCAGCCAGGGACTCCACGAGACCCAGTACTTC. Encoded protein: CASSQGLHETQYF.

This chain connects TRBV11-2 to TRBJ2-7, with D perhaps TRBD2 (5 bases). V lost 2 bases and J 2 bases, leaving 10 bases between the germline ends. Germline V gives CDR1 SGHAT, CDR2 FQNNGV. The CDR3 sequence is 14 residues long. The CDR3 spells CASSLRGGPYEQYF. The CDR3 DNA sequence: TGTGCCAGCAGCTTACGGGGTGGACCCTACGAGCAGTACTTC. Looking up the rest from reference TRBV11-2 and TRBJ2-7 gives the full variable domain: EAGVAQSPRYKIIEKRQSVAFWCNPISGHATLYWYQQILGQGPKLLIQFQNNGVVDDSQLPKDRFSAERLKGVDSTLKIQPAKLEDSAVYLCASSLRGGPYEQYFGPGTRLTVT.

The chain uses TRBV7-9 and TRBJ2-7; 8 positions match TRBD1. Germline trimming cut 4 bases from V and 3 bases from J; bases unmatched to any gene: 14. The germline V gene encodes CDR1 SEHNR and CDR2 FQNEAQ (reference sequence). The CDR3 runs to 17 residues. DNA of the CDR3: TGTGCCAGCAGCTCCTCTTCAGGGGGCGCAATTGACTACGAGCAGTACTTC. This codes for CASSSSSGGAIDYEQYF.

The V gene is TRBV24-1, the J gene TRBJ2-1, with 10 nucleotides matching TRBD2. The trim removed 0 bases at V and 4 bases at J, leaving 2 bases unmatched. The germline CDR1 and CDR2 sequences are KGHDR and SFDVKD. This CDR3 is 16 amino acids long. CDR3 nucleotide sequence: TGTGCCACCAGTGATTTGCAAGCGGGAGGGTACAATGAGCAGTTCTTC. It codes for CATSDLQAGGYNEQFF.

The chain links TRBV7-7 to TRBJ2-1; TRBD1 aligns across 12 bases. Germline-derived CDR1 and CDR2 are SSHAT and FNYEAQ (reference sequence). V shed 5 bases, J shed 7 bases, and the junction held 6 bases outside the gene matches. CDR3 length equals 15 residues. The CDR3 reads CASSRGTGGENEQFF. The CDR3 coding sequence is TGTGCCAGCAGCCGCGGGACAGGGGGCGAAAATGAGCAGTTCTTC.

The chain joins TRBV28 to TRBJ2-7; 9 nucleotides align to TRBD1. Losses at the gene ends were 6 bases for V and 2 bases for J; bases not matched to a gene: 5. CDR1 is MDHEN, CDR2 SYDVKM, per germline. The CDR3 length is 14 residues. CDR3 sequence: CASSTGQGTYEQYF. CDR3 in DNA: TGTGCCAGCAGCACCGGACAGGGGACCTACGAGCAGTACTTC.

V and J are TRBV7-8 and TRBJ1-2; the D gene is possibly TRBD1 (6 bases). Germline V gene lookup returns CDR1 SGHVS and CDR2 FQNEAQ. This CDR3 region has 14 residues. Trimming shortened V by 5 bases and J by 5 bases, and 15 bases separated the two germline ends. CDR3 sequence: CASSLGGGGYGYTF. Written as DNA, the CDR3 is TGTGCCAGCAGCCTTGGGGGGGGCGGGTATGGCTACACCTTC. The whole variable domain, remainder taken from reference TRBV7-8 and TRBJ1-2, is GAGVSQSPRYKVAKRGQDVALRCDPISGHVSLFWYQQALGQGPEFLTYFQNEAQLDKSGLPSDRFFAERPEGSVSTLKIQRTQQEDSAVYLCASSLGGGGYGYTFGSGTRLTVV.